The clone carrying this T cell receptor (beta chain) turned up a few times. Antigen: not known. Profiling relied on immunoSEQ multiplex PCR, and the TCRdb table lists in-frame clones only, not all of them. The data hold approximately 9,100 clones, with about 35% observed a single time. This sample is part of a study of Tregs in tolerant kidney transplant recipients. The CDR3 contains 13 residues. The V gene's germline CDR1 is GTSNPN and CDR2 SVGIG (reference sequence). Between the trimmed V and J ends, which lost 4 bases and 5 bases, there was a span of 14 bases. CFSE-labeled recipient PBMCs were cultured 5 to 7 days with irradiated graft donor PBMCs, then FACS-sorted. Study-wide findings and caveats: Few patients were studied, so findings need validation in larger groups.

The chain couples TRBV30 to TRBJ2-5; possible D gene TRBD2, 5 bases. The sequence was collected from a human patient who received a combined kidney and bone marrow transplant. Specimen: CD8+ T cells from blood cultured with allogeneic cells, collected before the transplant. The CDR3 DNA reads as TGTGCCTGGACTGGCCCTCCGGGGGAGACCCAGTACTTC. Protein: CAWTGPPGETQYF.